The next 20 T cell receptor beta chains were all read from a single sample in a study of blood T cell repertoires in COVID-19. The data were produced by immunoSEQ multiplex PCR, yet TCRdb's version contains in-frame clones alone and is incomplete. The table includes 160,000 or so clones, about 80% detected once. The sequencing sample was made of peripheral blood. The receptor source for this set is a man between 65 and 85 years old with active or convalescent COVID-19.

The chain combines TRBV7-9 with TRBJ1-4; no reliable D call. Per germline, CDR1 SEHNR and CDR2 FQNEAQ (reference sequence). Trimming stripped 2 bases from V and 6 bases from J, with 4 bases between. The CDR3 consists of 12 residues. CDR3 nucleotides: TGTGCCAGCAGCTTATTCTATGAAAAACTGTTTTTT. It codes for CASSLFYEKLFF.

The gene calls are TRBV4-2 and TRBJ1-3; D gene ambiguous. The CDR3 runs 15 residues. Germline V gene sequence: CDR1 LGHNA, CDR2 YNFKEQ. Trimming pared 1 base from V and 2 bases from J, leaving 9 bases between. The CDR3, as DNA: TGTGCCAGCAGCCAAGTGGGCAATCCTGGAAACACCATATATTTT. It specifies CASSQVGNPGNTIYF.

The chain has TRBV7-9 and TRBJ2-7; TRBD1 is a possible D gene (6 bases). CDR3 length: 14 amino acids. Trimming left V 8 bases short and J 0 bases short, with 14 bases between. CDR1 is SEHNR and CDR2 is FQNEAQ in the germline V gene (reference sequence). In DNA form, the CDR3 reads TGTGCCAGCGGATACAGGGACGGCTCCTACGAGCAGTACTTC. Amino acids: CASGYRDGSYEQYF.

V and J are TRBV7-2 and TRBJ1-2, with D unresolved. CDR3 size: 14 residues. The V gene's germline CDR1 is SGHTA and CDR2 FQGNSA. V was shortened by 2 bases and J by 7 bases, with 14 bases between the two germline ends. DNA for the CDR3: TGTGCCAGCAGCTTAAGATCGGGTGACTCTGGCTACACCTTC. It translates to CASSLRSGDSGYTF.

This clone was counted once. This chain joins TRBV7-3 and TRBJ2-1, with 7 bases matching TRBD1. V gave up 2 bases and J gave up 2 bases; unmatched junction bases: 6. CDR1 is SGHTA, CDR2 FQGTGA, per germline. The CDR3 loop spans 16 amino acids. The CDR3 DNA reads TGTGCCAGCAGCTTAGCCGCAGGGGGACCCTACAATGAGCAGTTCTTC. This encodes CASSLAAGGPYNEQFF.

The chain has TRBV25-1 and TRBJ1-4, with a possible D match to TRBD1 (5 bases). V gave up 1 base and J gave up 8 bases, with 14 bases separating them. The CDR3 has 15 amino acids. The germline gives CDR1 MGHDK, CDR2 SYGVNS. The CDR3 sequence is CASSEWGSGGEKLFF. DNA of the CDR3: TGTGCCAGCAGTGAATGGGGGAGTGGGGGGGAAAAACTGTTTTTT.

In this sample, this clone turned up a few times. The V and J genes are TRBV18 and TRBJ2-7; perhaps TRBD1 as D (5 bases). Germline CDR1 is KGHSH and CDR2 is LQKENI. The CDR3 spans 15 residues. V shed 0 bases and J shed 7 bases, with 16 bases lying between them. The CDR3 sequence: CASSPPIDSQEEQYF. The CDR3 DNA is TGTGCCAGCTCACCACCGATCGACAGCCAGGAGGAGCAGTACTTC.

This clone was observed a single time. This sequence joins TRBV3-1 (or the pseudogene TRBV3-2) and TRBJ2-7, with 9 bases matching TRBD2. With V trimmed by 4 bases and J by 2 bases, 12 bases remained unmatched. Germline loops: CDR1 LGHDT, CDR2 YNNKEL (reference sequence). The CDR3 runs 17 residues. The CDR3, as DNA: TGTGCCAGCAGCCCTTACCCACCGACTAGCGGCACCTACGAGCAGTACTTC. Its translation: CASSPYPPTSGTYEQYF.

This rearrangement joins TRBV12-5 to TRBJ1-1, with 8 bases identical to TRBD1. CDR1 is LGHNT and CDR2 is FRNRAP in the germline V gene. Trimming cost V 1 base and J 4 bases; bases outside gene matches: 2. The CDR3 runs 14 residues. CDR3 coding DNA: TGTGCTAGTGGTTTGGGGACAGGGAGCACTGAAGCTTTCTTT. Translating it yields CASGLGTGSTEAFF.

This rearrangement joins TRBV5-8 to TRBJ1-2; TRBD1 agrees at 7 bases. V trimming: 1 base; J trimming: 0 bases; junction bases outside the gene matches: 6. The CDR3 sequence is 16 residues long. The germline CDR1 and CDR2 sequences are SGHTS and YDEGEE. In nucleotides, the CDR3 is TGTGCCAGCAGCTTGCTGGGACAGCCTCCTAACTATGGCTACACCTTC. Its translation: CASSLLGQPPNYGYTF.

The rearrangement joins TRBV6-1 to TRBJ2-3, with TRBD2 matching 9 bases. Germline trimming cut 3 bases from V and 4 bases from J; bases unmatched to any gene: 11. The CDR3 spans 17 residues. Germline CDR1 MNHNS, CDR2 SASEGT. Here the CDR3 DNA reads TGTGCCAGCAGTGATCGGGGGGCGGGAGGGCACGCAGATACGCAGTATTTT. Amino acid sequence: CASSDRGAGGHADTQYF.

The chain is built from TRBV28 and TRBJ1-1, with TRBD1 matching over 9 bases. After removal of 1 base from V and 10 bases from J, the junction contained 7 bases not matched to a gene. CDR3 length equals 14 residues. Germline assignment: CDR1 MDHEN and CDR2 SYDVKM. Here the CDR3 reads CASSLFGTGYGAFF. The DNA for the CDR3 is TGTGCCAGCAGTTTATTCGGGACAGGGTACGGAGCTTTCTTT.

This sequence joins TRBV5-6 and TRBJ2-3; 7 bases match TRBD2. This CDR3 has 14 residues. The junction had 4 bases not matched to a gene; V was cut back by 3 bases and J by 3 bases. Germline V gives CDR1 SGHDT, CDR2 YYEEEE. This CDR3 reads CASSSRLATDTQYF. DNA for the CDR3: TGTGCCAGCAGCTCCCGACTAGCTACAGATACGCAGTATTTT.

The chain combines TRBV11-2 with TRBJ2-7; 10 bases agree with TRBD1. Germline V gene data show CDR1 as SGHAT and CDR2 as FQNNGV. The CDR3 is 15 amino acids. J gave up 9 bases and V 4 bases, and 12 bases lay outside the gene matches. CDR3 in amino acids: CASSSGQGNVARQYF. CDR3 nucleotide sequence: TGTGCCAGCAGCTCGGGACAGGGGAACGTCGCCCGGCAGTACTTC.

V and J are TRBV5-1 and TRBJ2-3; no definite D call. The V gene lost 4 bases and the J gene lost 0 bases, with 9 bases spanning the gap. This CDR3 spans 14 amino acids. Germline V gene lookup returns CDR1 SGHRS and CDR2 YFSETQ. CDR3 bases: TGCGCCAGCAGCAATTCTTCTAGCACAGATACGCAGTATTTT. It is translated as CASSNSSSTDTQYF. Supplemented by reference TRBV5-1 and TRBJ2-3, the full variable domain reads KAGVTQTPRYLIKTRGQQVTLSCSPISGHRSVSWYQQTPGQGLQFLFEYFSETQRNKGNFPGRFSGRQFSNSRSEMNVSTLELGDSALYLCASSNSSSTDTQYFGPGTRLTVL.

This chain joins TRBV14 and TRBJ1-3, with 7 bases aligning to TRBD1. Losses at the gene ends were 2 bases for V and 3 bases for J; bases not matched to a gene: 7. Per the germline V gene, CDR1 is SGHDN and CDR2 is FVKESK. The CDR3 loop spans 16 amino acids. For the CDR3, the DNA is TGTGCCAGCAGCCAATTGGAGGGGGCGCGTGGAAACACCATATATTTT. The encoded protein is CASSQLEGARGNTIYF.

The chain combines TRBV29-1 with TRBJ2-4; 7 nucleotides align to TRBD1. The germline V gene has CDR1 SQVTM and CDR2 ANQGSEA. The junction had 6 bases not matched to a gene; V was cut back by 3 bases and J by 7 bases. The length of the CDR3 is 13 residues. DNA for the CDR3: TGCAGCGTTGATCCGACAGGGCAGAACATTCAGTACTTC. Residues: CSVDPTGQNIQYF.

The chain links TRBV6-5 to TRBJ2-3, with D possibly matching TRBD2 (6 bases). This CDR3 spans 11 amino acids. V was trimmed by 7 bases and J by 8 bases, leaving 10 bases between them. The V gene's germline CDR1 is MNHEY and CDR2 SVGAGI. In nucleotides, the CDR3 is TGTGCCAGCATAGTGGAGGGTACGCAGTATTTT. It translates to CASIVEGTQYF.

This rearrangement joins TRBV10-3 to TRBJ2-1, with 7 bases fitting TRBD2. The CDR3 runs to 16 residues. CDR1 is ENHRY and CDR2 is SYGVKD in the germline V gene. After removal of 4 bases from V and 6 bases from J, the junction contained 12 bases not matched to a gene. In DNA, the CDR3 is TGTGCCATCAGTGTTGCGGGAGAAAATGGTGGCAATGAGCAGTTCTTC. This encodes CAISVAGENGGNEQFF.

The V and J genes are TRBV10-3 and TRBJ1-2; 9 bases map to TRBD1. The CDR3 is 14 residues long. Germline V gene sequence: CDR1 ENHRY, CDR2 SYGVKD. Trimming removed 6 bases from V and 3 bases from J; junction bases left unmatched: 5. The CDR3 spells CAIRQGAEDYGYTF. CDR3 sequence (DNA): TGTGCCATCAGACAGGGGGCGGAGGACTATGGCTACACCTTC.